A selection of T cell receptor beta chains follows, all from one sample in a study of human T cells and chemical hapten exposure. MiXCR, applied by TCRdb to the RACE reads, yields one record per CDR3 protein. The table has over 95,000 distinct CDR3 sequences, 9.5% to 15% seen once. Sequences were derived from whole blood, sampled in connection with sensitization to the hapten diphenylcyclopropenone (DPC). Receptor source: a woman between 35 and 50 years old with alopecia areata. Some clones in this sample may be carry-over from other donors' samples. CDR3s include the opening cysteine and the closing phenylalanine or tryptophan. The D gene is left open where the match is weak. Size values are once, few and many counts, or a class for expanded clones, and some rows have none.

D,J,V,size,DNA,CDR3
TRBD1,TRBJ2-6,TRBV7-9,NA,TGTGCCAGCACCCAGACACAGGGGGCAAATGGGGCCAACGTCCTGACTTTC,CASTQTQGANGANVLTF
NA,TRBJ2-3,TRBV7-6,NA,TGTGCCAGCAGCTTATCAAGCGGGCTAACCACAGATACGCAGTATTTT,CASSLSSGLTTDTQYF
NA,TRBJ1-2,TRBV5-1,few,TGCGCCAGCAGCAAAACGACAGTTAACTATGGCTACACCTTC,CASSKTTVNYGYTF
TRBD1,TRBJ1-1,TRBV20-1,NA,TGCAGTGCTAGCCTCGTGACAGGGGGTGGTACTGAAGCTTTCTTT,CSASLVTGGGTEAFF
NA,TRBJ2-2,TRBV5-6,NA,TGTGCCAGCCGAGCCGGCCTAAAGACCCGAGACACCGGGGAGCTGTTTTTT,CASRAGLKTRDTGELFF
NA,TRBJ2-7,TRBV19,many,TGTGCCAGTTCCTGGGTCCTTCGGGGCGAGCAGTACTTC,CASSWVLRGEQYF
NA,TRBJ2-3,TRBV30,few,TGTGCCTGGGCCTCTAGTGCCGATACGCAGTATTTT,CAWASSADTQYF
NA,TRBJ1-2,TRBV7-2,few,TGTGCCAGCAGCTTAGCGGAGGATGGCTACACCTTC,CASSLAEDGYTF
NA,TRBJ1-2,TRBV24-1,few,TGTGCCACCTATCAACCGGCGGGTGGCTACACCTTC,CATYQPAGGYTF
TRBD1,TRBJ1-5,TRBV27,NA,TGTGCCAGCAGTTGGGGTCAGGGGGGCAATCAGCCCCAGCATTTT,CASSWGQGGNQPQHF
TRBD2,TRBJ2-3,TRBV6-2/TRBV6-3,NA,TGTGCCAGCATAGGGACTAGCGGACCCACAGATACGCAGTATTTT,CASIGTSGPTDTQYF
NA,TRBJ2-7,TRBV6-2/TRBV6-3,few,TGTGCCAGCAGCCCCAGGGTGACCCCCTACGAGCAGTACTTC,CASSPRVTPYEQYF
NA,TRBJ2-7,TRBV10-3,NA,TGTGCCATCTCCGGGACCCCCTACGAGCAGTACTTC,CAISGTPYEQYF
TRBD1,TRBJ1-1,TRBV4-2,NA,TGTGCCAGCAGCCCCGGAGGACAGGGGTTCTACACTGAAGCTTTCTTT,CASSPGGQGFYTEAFF
NA,TRBJ2-5,TRBV18,few,TGTGCCAGCTCACCTCCTGTCGGAGAGACCCAGTACTTC,CASSPPVGETQYF
TRBD1,TRBJ2-2,TRBV19,few,TGTGCCAGTAGTTTACGGACAGGGCCCCCCGGGGAGCTGTTTTTT,CASSLRTGPPGELFF
NA,TRBJ2-3,TRBV7-6,NA,TGTGCCAGCAGCTTAGCTACTCCCGGGAGCACAGATACGCAGTATTTT,CASSLATPGSTDTQYF
NA,TRBJ2-1,TRBV7-8,many,TGTGCCAGCAGCAAAGCCACGAGCTCCTACAATGAGCAGTTCTTC,CASSKATSSYNEQFF
NA,TRBJ2-3,TRBV7-9,few,TGTGCCAGCAGCTTACTGCAGGGAGTAGATACGCAGTATTTT,CASSLLQGVDTQYF